What follows are 21 T cell receptor beta chains derived from one specimen sequenced in a study of T-cell memory formation after mild COVID-19. TCRdb re-called the 5' RACE reads with MiXCR, one entry per CDR3 protein. The table lists approximately 250,000 distinct CDR3 sequences, 16% of them singletons. The sample was PBMCs or a T cell subset sorted from them (not recorded which). The receptors were sampled from a man aged 18 to 35 who had mild COVID-19 (a few samples of this study predate the infection). Cell type and time point are not known.

V gene TRBV9 combines with J gene TRBJ1-1; D not certain. The CDR3 spans 14 residues. V was clipped by 0 bases and J by 2 bases, with 8 bases between them. The germline V gene encodes CDR1 SGDLS and CDR2 YYNGEE. CDR3 in DNA: TGTGCCAGCAGCGTAGGCACGGCTAACACTGAAGCTTTCTTT. Its protein product is CASSVGTANTEAFF.

This clonotype was observed a handful of times. The chain has TRBV10-2 and TRBJ2-2; 11 bases match TRBD2. Germline V gene data show CDR1 as WSHSY and CDR2 as SAAADI. V was pared by 11 bases and J by 2 bases, with 4 bases of the junction left unmatched. The CDR3 is 14 residues long. The CDR3 DNA is TGCGCCGGGGGGACTAGCGGTAACACCGGGGAGCTGTTTTTT. Protein product: CAGGTSGNTGELFF.

This chain uses TRBV9 with TRBJ2-2, with D tentatively TRBD1 (5 bases). V lost 3 bases to trimming and J lost 2 bases, with 11 bases between them. CDR1 and CDR2 from the germline V gene are SGDLS and YYNGEE. The CDR3 length is 15 residues. The CDR3 loop is CASSERGSNTGELFF. The CDR3 region has the DNA TGTGCCAGCAGCGAAAGGGGATCCAACACCGGGGAGCTGTTTTTT.

Only a few counts were recorded for this clonotype. J is TRBJ1-5 and V is TRBV27; D unresolved. V was clipped by 5 bases and J by 10 bases, with 15 bases between them. The CDR3 covers 13 residues. The germline V gene encodes CDR1 MNHEY and CDR2 SMNVEV (reference sequence). In nucleotides, the CDR3 is TGTGCCAGCAGTCGTATAGGGCGAGGCCCCCAGCATTTT. Amino acids: CASSRIGRGPQHF.

The chain is built from TRBV7-2 and TRBJ2-3; 9 bases match TRBD1. The V gene end was trimmed by 5 bases and the J gene end by 4 bases; junction bases not matched to a gene: 4. The germline CDR1 and CDR2 sequences are SGHTA and FQGNSA. The CDR3 runs 14 residues. The CDR3 coding sequence is TGTGCCAGCAGCATACAGGGGGCGCCAGATACGCAGTATTTT. As protein: CASSIQGAPDTQYF.

This chain links TRBV24-1 with TRBJ2-1; D perhaps matches TRBD1 (5 bases). Trimming pared 5 bases from V and 8 bases from J, leaving 12 bases between. This CDR3 is built from 13 residues. Germline CDR1 is KGHDR and CDR2 is SFDVKD. The DNA of the CDR3 is TGTGCCACCAGTGTCCCAGGGTCTGATGAGCAGTTCTTC. This encodes CATSVPGSDEQFF.

This clonotype occurred many times. The rearrangement joins TRBV7-9 to TRBJ2-1; no clear D gene. CDR1 and CDR2 (germline): SEHNR, FQNEAQ (reference sequence). This CDR3 has 15 residues. The V end was cut by 1 base, the J end by 0 bases, with 7 bases between. CDR3 bases: TGTGCCAGCAGCTTAGGGACGGCCTCCTACAATGAGCAGTTCTTC. It encodes CASSLGTASYNEQFF.

This clonotype was picked up many times. The chain couples TRBV11-2 to TRBJ2-5, with 9 bases fitting TRBD1. The CDR3 is 15 amino acids. V lost 5 bases and J lost 6; bases outside the gene matches: 10. Per germline, CDR1 SGHAT and CDR2 FQNNGV. As DNA, the CDR3 is TGTGCCAGCAGCACCCCCGGGACAGGGCGAAAGACCCAGTACTTC. Translating gives CASSTPGTGRKTQYF.

This clonotype is termed large. At one end the junction does not follow the germline gene, possibly because of a read error. The CDR3 protein is CASSHSLQGTATNEKLFF. CDR3 coding DNA: TGTGCCAGCAGTCACTCCCTACAGGGGACAGCAACTAATGAAAAACTGTTTTTT. This sequence joins TRBV6-6 and TRBJ1-4; 7 positions agree with TRBD1. The CDR3 has 18 amino acids. Germline CDR1 and CDR2: MNHNY and SVGAGI (reference sequence).

This rearrangement joins TRBV29-1 to TRBJ2-3; tentative D call: TRBD2 (6 bases). This CDR3 has 13 amino acids. V dropped 7 bases and J dropped 2 bases, with 13 bases sitting between them. The germline gives CDR1 SQVTM, CDR2 ANQGSEA. The CDR3 DNA follows: TGCAGCGCTGACGGGGGACCCACAGATACGCAGTATTTT. Amino acids: CSADGGPTDTQYF.

In its sample, this clonotype was seen a few times. The chain joins TRBV6-1 to TRBJ2-5; D call uncertain. Germline V gives CDR1 MNHNS, CDR2 SASEGT. V lost 6 bases and J lost 5, with 7 bases in between. The CDR3 runs to 11 residues. The CDR3 region is CASSNAETQYF. The CDR3 DNA follows: TGTGCCAGCAGCAACGCGGAGACCCAGTACTTC.

The rearrangement joins TRBV6-2 or TRBV6-3 to TRBJ1-5, with D maybe TRBD1 (5 bases). CDR1 is MNHEY and CDR2 is SVGEGT in the germline V gene. This CDR3 spans 14 amino acids. V was cut by 6 bases and J by 0 bases, with 9 bases left in between. CDR3 DNA: TGTGCCAGCAGAGCCGGGGCTAGCAATCAGCCCCAGCATTTT. Amino acids: CASRAGASNQPQHF.

This clonotype was recorded at least ten times. CDR3 sequence: CASSLASLQDTQYF. For the CDR3, the DNA is TGCGCCAGCAGCTTGGCCAGCTTGCAAGATACGCAGTATTTT. V usage is TRBV5-1 and J usage is TRBJ2-3; D unresolved. V gave up 0 bases and J gave up 5 bases, with 10 bases separating them. This CDR3 is built from 14 residues. CDR1 SGHRS and CDR2 YFSETQ come from the germline V gene. The variable domain in full, with the rest retrieved from reference TRBV5-1 and TRBJ2-3, is KAGVTQTPRYLIKTRGQQVTLSCSPISGHRSVSWYQQTPGQGLQFLFEYFSETQRNKGNFPGRFSGRQFSNSRSEMNVSTLELGDSALYLCASSLASLQDTQYFGPGTRLTVL.

The gene calls are TRBV7-2 and TRBJ1-1; D is unresolved. Germline lookup yields CDR1 SGHTA and CDR2 FQGNSA. Trimming removed 5 bases at V and 4 bases at J, with 11 bases between. The CDR3 is 13 residues long. The CDR3 loop is CASSRRTGTEAFF. The CDR3 DNA follows: TGTGCCAGCAGCCGGAGGACGGGCACTGAAGCTTTCTTT.

This clonotype was seen more than once but under ten times. This chain uses TRBV20-1 with TRBJ2-7; 7 bases are shared with TRBD1. Germline CDR1 reads DFQATT; CDR2 reads SNEGSKA (reference sequence). V lost 5 bases and J lost 1; bases outside the gene matches: 5. The CDR3 loop spans 13 amino acids. Here the CDR3 reads CSAGKTGSYEQYF. In nucleotides, the CDR3 is TGCAGTGCTGGAAAGACAGGGTCCTACGAGCAGTACTTC.

CDR3 in DNA: TGCGCCAGCAGCTTGGCCTCGGCTAGCGGCACAGATACGCAGTATTTT. As protein: CASSLASASGTDTQYF. V usage is TRBV5-1 and J usage is TRBJ2-3; D may be TRBD2 (6 bases). This CDR3 has 16 amino acids. Germline CDR1 is SGHRS and CDR2 is YFSETQ. Trimming stripped 0 bases from V and 1 base from J, with 12 bases between.

V usage is TRBV7-8 and J usage is TRBJ2-2; the D gene is possibly TRBD1 (6 bases). The germline V gene has CDR1 SGHVS and CDR2 FQNEAQ. Trimming cost V 5 bases and J 3 bases, with 10 bases left between them. This CDR3 is 14 amino acids long. CDR3 DNA: TGTGCCAGCAGCCAAAGGACAGACACCGGGGAGCTGTTTTTT. As protein: CASSQRTDTGELFF.

Only a few counts were recorded for this clonotype. The chain combines TRBV20-1 with TRBJ2-2; 7 bases map to TRBD2. Germline CDR1 reads DFQATT; CDR2 reads SNEGSKA (reference sequence). The CDR3 sequence is 14 residues long. The junction had 3 bases not matched to a gene; V was cut back by 1 base and J by 4 bases. The CDR3 here is CSARVGGITGELFF. The CDR3 DNA reads TGCAGTGCTAGAGTCGGGGGGATCACCGGGGAGCTGTTTTTT.

This rearrangement joins TRBV4-1 to TRBJ2-3; 11 bases align to TRBD2. The CDR3 covers 16 residues. Looked up from germline, CDR1 is MGHRA and CDR2 is YSYEKL. V lost 1 base, J lost 4 bases, and 4 bases stayed unmatched. The CDR3 sequence: CASSQVIAGGADTQYF. The CDR3 DNA sequence: TGCGCCAGCAGCCAAGTCATAGCGGGGGGGGCAGATACGCAGTATTTT.

J is TRBJ1-5 and V is TRBV7-2; 7 nucleotides match TRBD1. Germline V lookup: CDR1 SGHTA, CDR2 FQGNSA. The CDR3 has 14 residues. After removal of 6 bases from V and 3 bases from J, the junction contained 5 bases not matched to a gene. The CDR3, as DNA: TGTGCCAGCAGAGCGACAGGGCCCAATCAGCCCCAGCATTTT. It translates to CASRATGPNQPQHF. The entire variable domain, with the rest obtained from reference TRBV7-2 and TRBJ1-5, is as follows: GAGVSQSPSNKVTEKGKDVELRCDPISGHTALYWYRQSLGQGLEFLIYFQGNSAPDKSGLPSDRFSAERTGGSVSTLTIQRTQQEDSAVYLCASRATGPNQPQHFGDGTRLSIL.

This clonotype was counted between two and nine times. The V gene is TRBV9, the J gene TRBJ2-3; D gene ambiguous. This CDR3 has 10 amino acids. The V gene lost 7 bases and the J gene lost 6 bases, with 6 bases spanning the gap. Germline V CDR1 and CDR2: SGDLS, YYNGEE. This chain's CDR3 is CASEGDTQYF. The CDR3 DNA reads as TGTGCCAGCGAAGGGGATACGCAGTATTTT. Based on the CDR3 plus reference TRBV9 and TRBJ2-3, the full variable domain is DSGVTQTPKHLITATGQRVTLRCSPRSGDLSVYWYQQSLDQGLQFLIQYYNGEERAKGNILERFSAQQFPDLHSELNLSSLELGDSALYFCASEGDTQYFGPGTRLTVL.